The rows below give T cell receptor beta chains drawn from one sample of a study of control samples from healthy donors and cancer patients. Profiling relied on immunoSEQ multiplex PCR, and the TCRdb table lists in-frame clones only, not all of them. Counted here are approximately 66,000 clones, 90% occurring once; the ten biggest clones make up approximately 5.9%. The specimen was PBMCs. These TCRs come from a man aged 60-69 years with colorectal cancer. Both conserved end residues are part of each CDR3.

V	CDR3
TRBV6-5	CASSSSRDSPQYF
TRBV29-1	CSVGEGGGHYEQYF
TRBV3-1/TRBV3-2	CASSPKSTPSPLHF
TRBV9	CASSVAGLVKEKLFF
TRBV4-3	CASSQDHGRGLTDTQYF
TRBV10-2	CASTGGRAGELFF
TRBV11-2	CASSLGRGLASYNEQFF
TRBV24-1	CATSDPQQGGTDTQYF
TRBV2	CASSSTGGSGRTLHF
TRBV5-1	CASSGGGPSSGANVLTF
TRBV2	CASSEYPGGKVRGEQFF
TRBV5-6	CASSSMGRTNTEAFF
TRBV6-6	CASSARGSGGTGELFF
TRBV6-2/TRBV6-3	CASSYPPAGTEAFF
TRBV4-1	CASSLTSGGPGTQYF
TRBV7-3	CASSPTSARGYEQYF
TRBV7-2	CASSLAWTGPQHF
TRBV3-1/TRBV3-2	CASSQGQVISPLHF
TRBV7-2	CASSYPGATISDTQYF
TRBV6-5	CASSQTGGRFYGYTF
TRBV2	CASRRQGVNSPLHF
TRBV7-2	CASSRGTRSQETQYF